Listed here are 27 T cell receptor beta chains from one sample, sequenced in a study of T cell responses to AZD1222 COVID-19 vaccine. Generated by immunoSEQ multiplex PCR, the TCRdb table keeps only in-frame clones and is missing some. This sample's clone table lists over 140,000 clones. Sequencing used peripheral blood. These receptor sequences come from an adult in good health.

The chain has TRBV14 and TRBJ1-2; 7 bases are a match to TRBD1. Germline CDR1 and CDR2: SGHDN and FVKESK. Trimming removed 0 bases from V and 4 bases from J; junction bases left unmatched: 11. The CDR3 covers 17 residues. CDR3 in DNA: TGTGCCAGCAGCCAAGATCTGTGGGCAGGGGGAACCTATGGCTACACCTTC. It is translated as CASSQDLWAGGTYGYTF.

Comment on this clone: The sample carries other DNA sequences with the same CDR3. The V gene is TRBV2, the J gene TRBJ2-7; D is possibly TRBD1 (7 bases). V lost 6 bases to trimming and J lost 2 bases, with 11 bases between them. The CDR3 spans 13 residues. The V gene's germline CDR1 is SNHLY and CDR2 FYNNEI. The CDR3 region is CASSAGQTYEQYF. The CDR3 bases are TGTGCCAGCAGCGCGGGACAGACCTACGAGCAGTACTTC.

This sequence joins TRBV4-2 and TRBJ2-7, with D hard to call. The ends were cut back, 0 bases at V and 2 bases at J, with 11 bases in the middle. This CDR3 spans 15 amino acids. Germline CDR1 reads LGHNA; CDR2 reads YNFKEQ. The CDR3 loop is CASSQEEDKAYEQYF. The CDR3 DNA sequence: TGTGCCAGCAGCCAAGAGGAAGACAAGGCCTACGAGCAGTACTTC.

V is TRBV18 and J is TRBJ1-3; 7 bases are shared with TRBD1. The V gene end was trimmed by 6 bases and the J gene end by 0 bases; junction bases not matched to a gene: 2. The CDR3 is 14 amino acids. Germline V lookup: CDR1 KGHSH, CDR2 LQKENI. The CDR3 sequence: CASSTGASGNTIYF. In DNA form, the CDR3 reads TGTGCCAGCTCCACAGGGGCCTCTGGAAACACCATATATTTT. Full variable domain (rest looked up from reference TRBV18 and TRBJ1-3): NAGVMQNPRHLVRRRGQEARLRCSPMKGHSHVYWYRQLPEEGLKFMVYLQKENIIDESGMPKERFSAEFPKEGPSILRIQQVVRGDSAAYFCASSTGASGNTIYFGEGSWLTVV.

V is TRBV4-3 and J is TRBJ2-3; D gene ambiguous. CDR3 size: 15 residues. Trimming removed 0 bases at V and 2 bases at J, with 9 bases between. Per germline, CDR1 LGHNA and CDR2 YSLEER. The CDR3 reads CASSQEGSNTDTQYF. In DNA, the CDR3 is TGCGCCAGCAGCCAAGAGGGTTCTAACACAGATACGCAGTATTTT.

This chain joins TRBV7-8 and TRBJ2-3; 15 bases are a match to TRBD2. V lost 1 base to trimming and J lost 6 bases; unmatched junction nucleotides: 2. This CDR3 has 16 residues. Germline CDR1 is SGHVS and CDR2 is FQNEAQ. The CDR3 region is CASSLGTSGGDDTQYF. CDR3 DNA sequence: TGTGCCAGCAGCTTAGGGACTAGCGGGGGGGACGATACGCAGTATTTT.

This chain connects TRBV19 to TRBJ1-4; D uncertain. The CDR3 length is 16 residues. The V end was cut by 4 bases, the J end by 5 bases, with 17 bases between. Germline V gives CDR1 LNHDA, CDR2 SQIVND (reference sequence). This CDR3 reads CASSKPPGVSNEKLFF. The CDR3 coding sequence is TGTGCCAGTAGTAAACCCCCCGGGGTGTCGAATGAAAAACTGTTTTTT.

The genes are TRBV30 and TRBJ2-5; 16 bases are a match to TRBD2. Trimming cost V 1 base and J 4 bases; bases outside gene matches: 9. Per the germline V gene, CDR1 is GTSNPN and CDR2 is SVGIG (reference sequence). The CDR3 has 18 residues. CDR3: CAWSDPGLAGGPGETQYF. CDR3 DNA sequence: TGTGCCTGGAGTGACCCGGGACTAGCGGGGGGGCCGGGAGAGACCCAGTACTTC.

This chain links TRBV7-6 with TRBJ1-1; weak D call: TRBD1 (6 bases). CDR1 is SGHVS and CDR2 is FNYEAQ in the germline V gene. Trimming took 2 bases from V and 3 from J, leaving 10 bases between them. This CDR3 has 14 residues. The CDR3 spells CASSLRAGDTEAFF. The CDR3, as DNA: TGTGCCAGCAGCTTAAGGGCAGGGGACACTGAAGCTTTCTTT.

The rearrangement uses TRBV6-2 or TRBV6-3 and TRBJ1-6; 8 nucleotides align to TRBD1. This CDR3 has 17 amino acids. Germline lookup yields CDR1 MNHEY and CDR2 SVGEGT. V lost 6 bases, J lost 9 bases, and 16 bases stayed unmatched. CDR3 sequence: CASSPMSRTGRISPLHF. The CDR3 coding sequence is TGTGCCAGCAGCCCTATGTCCAGGACAGGGAGGATTTCACCCCTCCACTTT.

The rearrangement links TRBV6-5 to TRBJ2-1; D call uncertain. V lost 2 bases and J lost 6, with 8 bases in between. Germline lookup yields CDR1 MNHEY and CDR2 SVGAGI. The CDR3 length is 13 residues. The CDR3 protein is CASSYRRSNEQFF. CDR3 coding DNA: TGTGCCAGCAGTTACCGTCGGTCCAATGAGCAGTTCTTC.

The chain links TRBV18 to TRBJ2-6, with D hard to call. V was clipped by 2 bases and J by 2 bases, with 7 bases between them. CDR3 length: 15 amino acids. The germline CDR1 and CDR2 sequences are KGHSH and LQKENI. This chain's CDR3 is CASSPVSTGANVLTF. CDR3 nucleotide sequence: TGTGCCAGCTCACCAGTTAGTACTGGGGCCAACGTCCTGACTTTC.

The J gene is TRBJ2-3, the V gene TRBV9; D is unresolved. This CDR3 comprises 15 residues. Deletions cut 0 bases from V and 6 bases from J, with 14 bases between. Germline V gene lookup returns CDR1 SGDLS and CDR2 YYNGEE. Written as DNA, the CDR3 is TGTGCCAGCAGCGTAGTGACTGGCATCGCCGATACGCAGTATTTT. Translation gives CASSVVTGIADTQYF. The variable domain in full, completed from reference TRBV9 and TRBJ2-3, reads DSGVTQTPKHLITATGQRVTLRCSPRSGDLSVYWYQQSLDQGLQFLIQYYNGEERAKGNILERFSAQQFPDLHSELNLSSLELGDSALYFCASSVVTGIADTQYFGPGTRLTVL.

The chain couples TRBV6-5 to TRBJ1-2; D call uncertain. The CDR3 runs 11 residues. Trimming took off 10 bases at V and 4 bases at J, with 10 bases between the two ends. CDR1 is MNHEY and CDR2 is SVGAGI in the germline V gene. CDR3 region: CATGEGYGYTF. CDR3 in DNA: TGTGCCACTGGGGAGGGCTATGGCTACACCTTC.

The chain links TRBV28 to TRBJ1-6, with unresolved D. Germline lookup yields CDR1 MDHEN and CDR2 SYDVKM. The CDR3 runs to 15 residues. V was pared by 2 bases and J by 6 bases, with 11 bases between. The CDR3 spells CASSLQGFSNSPLHF. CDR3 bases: TGTGCCAGCAGTTTACAAGGGTTTTCTAATTCACCCCTCCACTTT.

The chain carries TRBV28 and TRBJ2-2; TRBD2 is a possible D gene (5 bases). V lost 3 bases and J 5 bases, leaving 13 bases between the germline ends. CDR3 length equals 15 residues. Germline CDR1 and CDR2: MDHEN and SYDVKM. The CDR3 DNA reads TGTGCCAGCAGTTTCGAGGGAGCCTTGACCGGGGAGCTGTTTTTT. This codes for CASSFEGALTGELFF.

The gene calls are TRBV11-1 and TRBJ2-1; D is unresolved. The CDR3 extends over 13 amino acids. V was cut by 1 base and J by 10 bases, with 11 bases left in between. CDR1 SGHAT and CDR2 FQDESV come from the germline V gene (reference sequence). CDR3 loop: CASSLDPPREQFF. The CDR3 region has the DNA TGTGCCAGCAGCTTAGACCCCCCCCGGGAGCAGTTCTTC.

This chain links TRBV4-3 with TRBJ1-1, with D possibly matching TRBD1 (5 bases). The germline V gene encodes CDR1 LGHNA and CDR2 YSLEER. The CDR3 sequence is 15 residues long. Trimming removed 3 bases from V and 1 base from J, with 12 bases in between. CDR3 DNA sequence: TGCGCCAGCAGCCAGGACACCCTCCCGAACACTGAAGCTTTCTTT. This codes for CASSQDTLPNTEAFF.

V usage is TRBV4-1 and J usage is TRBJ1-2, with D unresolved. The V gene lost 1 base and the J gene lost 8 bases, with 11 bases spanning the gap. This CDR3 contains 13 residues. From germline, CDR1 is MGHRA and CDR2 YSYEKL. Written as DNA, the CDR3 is TGCGCCAGCAGCCAAGGGAGTCTTAGGGGCTACACCTTC. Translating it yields CASSQGSLRGYTF.

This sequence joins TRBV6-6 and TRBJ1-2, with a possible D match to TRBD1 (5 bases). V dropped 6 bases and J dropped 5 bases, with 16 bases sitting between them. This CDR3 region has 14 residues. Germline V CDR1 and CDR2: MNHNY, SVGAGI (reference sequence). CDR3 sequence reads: CASRKDRKGYGYTF. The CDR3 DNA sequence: TGTGCCAGCAGAAAAGACAGAAAAGGGTATGGCTACACCTTC.

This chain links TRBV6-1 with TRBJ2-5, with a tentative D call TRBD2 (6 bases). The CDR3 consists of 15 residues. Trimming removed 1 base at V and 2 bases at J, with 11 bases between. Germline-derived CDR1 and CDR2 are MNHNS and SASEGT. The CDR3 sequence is CASSEGGVWQETQYF. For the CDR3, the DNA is TGTGCCAGCAGTGAAGGGGGGGTGTGGCAAGAGACCCAGTACTTC.

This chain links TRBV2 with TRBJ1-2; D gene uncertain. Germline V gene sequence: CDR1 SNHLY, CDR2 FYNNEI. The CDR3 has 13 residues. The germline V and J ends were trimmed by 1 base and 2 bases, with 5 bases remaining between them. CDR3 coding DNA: TGTGCCAGCAGTGAAGGTGCGAACTATGGCTACACCTTC. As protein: CASSEGANYGYTF.

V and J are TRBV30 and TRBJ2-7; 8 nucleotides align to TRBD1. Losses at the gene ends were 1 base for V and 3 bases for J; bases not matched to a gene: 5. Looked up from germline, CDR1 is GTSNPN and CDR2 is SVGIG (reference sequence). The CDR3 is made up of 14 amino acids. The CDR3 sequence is CAWSAGQGFYEQYF. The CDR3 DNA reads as TGTGCCTGGAGTGCAGGACAGGGATTCTACGAGCAGTACTTC.

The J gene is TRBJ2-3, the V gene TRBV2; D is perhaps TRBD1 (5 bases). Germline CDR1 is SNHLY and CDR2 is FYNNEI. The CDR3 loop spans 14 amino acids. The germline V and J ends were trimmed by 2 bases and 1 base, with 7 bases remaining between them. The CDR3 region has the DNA TGTGCCAGCAGTGAACTAGGGGGCACAGATACGCAGTATTTT. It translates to CASSELGGTDTQYF.

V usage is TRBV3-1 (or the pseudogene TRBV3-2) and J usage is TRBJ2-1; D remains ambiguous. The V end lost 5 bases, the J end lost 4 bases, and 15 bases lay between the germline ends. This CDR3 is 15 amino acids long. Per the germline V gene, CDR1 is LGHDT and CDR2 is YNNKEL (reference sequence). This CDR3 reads CASSLTLNQYNEQFF. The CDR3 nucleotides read TGTGCCAGCAGCTTGACCCTCAATCAATACAATGAGCAGTTCTTC.

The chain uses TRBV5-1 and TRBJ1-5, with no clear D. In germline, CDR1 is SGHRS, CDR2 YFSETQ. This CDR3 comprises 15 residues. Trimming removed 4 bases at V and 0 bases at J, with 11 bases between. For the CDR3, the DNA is TGCGCCAGCAGCCCCGGTCAGGATAGCAATCAGCCCCAGCATTTT. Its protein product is CASSPGQDSNQPQHF.

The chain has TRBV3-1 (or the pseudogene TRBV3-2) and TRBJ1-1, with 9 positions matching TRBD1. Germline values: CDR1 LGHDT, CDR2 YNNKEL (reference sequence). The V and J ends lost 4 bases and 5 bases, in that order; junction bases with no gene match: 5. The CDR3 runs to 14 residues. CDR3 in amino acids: CASSLGQGGTEAFF. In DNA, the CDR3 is TGTGCCAGCAGCCTGGGACAGGGTGGAACTGAAGCTTTCTTT.